This T cell receptor (beta chain) stems from a study of identical twins. TCRdb recomputed calls from the 5' RACE reads with MiXCR, one row per CDR3 protein. The table has hundreds of thousands of distinct CDR3 sequences, roughly 20% seen once. Notes on the study in general: Models predicted too little out-of-frame TCR alpha sharing in monozygotic twins.

This clonotype was counted many times. Its antigen is not identified. CDR3 size: 13 residues. V was cut by 5 bases and J by 3 bases, with 8 bases left in between. The same sample was also studied in work on T cells expressing NK-cell markers.

The rearrangement links TRBV12-3 or TRBV12-4 to TRBJ2-4; D possibly matches TRBD1 or TRBD2 (6 bases each). The sequence derives from a woman aged 18 to 35 in good health. Input material: PBMCs. In DNA, the CDR3 is TGTGCCAGCAGTGCGGGACACAAAAACATTCAGTACTTC. Translating it yields CASSAGHKNIQYF.